This T cell receptor (beta chain) was found in a study of shared clonotypes between healthy human individuals. Study-level findings and limits: Sampling involved blood alone; tissue repertoires likely differ.

Germline CDR1 and CDR2: MDHEN and SYDVKM. The CDR3 runs to 15 residues. Trimming removed 1 base from V and 3 bases from J, with 12 bases in between. Under the authors' procedure: There were no quality scores in the junction-only immunoSEQ sequences, so filtering differed. TCRdb keeps only in-frame clones here, not all; method: immunoSEQ multiplex PCR. The DNA was the basis for D and trimming; V, J and clone size are from that table. Here the sample spans about a million clones, roughly 77% being singletons. Many counts were recorded for this clone. Its specificity is unknown. Input material: memory CD4+ T cells from PBMCs. Documented subset: CD45RA-negative fraction. The rearrangement joins TRBV28 to TRBJ1-1, with D maybe TRBD1 (5 bases). This TCR was sampled from a man younger than 35 in good health. Some clones in this sample may be carry-over from other donors' samples. The chain's CDR3 is CASSLFSGMYTEAFF. The CDR3 coding sequence is TGTGCCAGCAGTTTATTCTCAGGGATGTACACTGAAGCTTTCTTT.